A single sample is the source of the 19 T cell receptor beta chains below, sequenced in a study of cytomegalovirus exposure and HLA in healthy donors. The PCR ran on 60 Vbeta and 13 Jbeta primers. Assay used: immunoSEQ multiplex PCR; TCRdb lists only in-frame clones, some missing. The table has 100,000 to 140,000 clones, around 73% seen once; the top ten hold roughly 8.2%. What was sequenced was PBMCs. Every receptor here comes from a young man in good health and CMV-seronegative.

The rearrangement uses TRBV5-6 and TRBJ2-5; 8 bases match TRBD1. Germline CDR1 SGHDT, CDR2 YYEEEE. The CDR3 spans 15 residues. V shed 0 bases and J 4 bases; nucleotides not matched to a gene: 5. The CDR3 coding sequence is TGTGCCAGCAGCTTGGCAGGACAGGGTAGAGAGACCCAGTACTTC. Protein sequence: CASSLAGQGRETQYF.

This clone was seen a few times. The chain joins TRBV5-1 to TRBJ2-7; TRBD1 agrees at 12 bases. The CDR3 has 20 amino acids. V was clipped by 2 bases and J by 7 bases; unmatched bases: 22. Germline V gene data show CDR1 as SGHRS and CDR2 as YFSETQ. CDR3 DNA: TGCGCCAGCAGCTTTCGTGGGACAGGGGGCCCGGTCACTCGGGCGCGTGAGCAGTACTTC. It is translated as CASSFRGTGGPVTRAREQYF.

This chain joins TRBV30 and TRBJ1-3; D is perhaps TRBD1 (5 bases). The germline V and J ends were trimmed by 1 base and 9 bases, with 13 bases remaining between them. The CDR3 runs 13 residues. In germline, CDR1 is GTSNPN, CDR2 SVGIG (reference sequence). CDR3 DNA sequence: TGTGCCTGGAGTGATGTACCAGGGCTCACCATATATTTT. This encodes CAWSDVPGLTIYF.

This clone has more than one count but fewer than ten. The gene calls are TRBV18 and TRBJ2-5; TRBD2 matches 8 bases. The germline gives CDR1 KGHSH, CDR2 LQKENI. V was pared by 6 bases and J by 0 bases, with 9 bases of the junction left unmatched. The CDR3 contains 16 residues. CDR3: CASSTNAGGNQETQYF. Here the CDR3 DNA reads TGTGCCAGCTCCACTAATGCGGGGGGAAACCAAGAGACCCAGTACTTC.

The chain combines TRBV18 with TRBJ2-7; tentative D call: TRBD2 (6 bases). The ends were cut back, 8 bases at V and 4 bases at J, with 18 bases in the middle. The CDR3 has 14 residues. Looked up from germline, CDR1 is KGHSH and CDR2 is LQKENI. For the CDR3, the DNA is TGTGCCAGCCGCCCACCCGGGGGTGGTTACGAGCAGTACTTC. Its translation is CASRPPGGGYEQYF. Drawing the rest from reference TRBV18 and TRBJ2-7, the complete variable domain is NAGVMQNPRHLVRRRGQEARLRCSPMKGHSHVYWYRQLPEEGLKFMVYLQKENIIDESGMPKERFSAEFPKEGPSILRIQQVVRGDSAAYFCASRPPGGGYEQYFGPGTRLTVT.

V and J are TRBV6-1 and TRBJ1-5; 8 bases line up with TRBD1. J was trimmed by 7 bases and V by 6 bases; bases with no gene match: 11. The CDR3 sequence is 15 residues long. Germline V gives CDR1 MNHNS, CDR2 SASEGT. The CDR3 nucleotides are TGTGCCAGCAGCCCCGGACAGGGACGAGGACAGCCCCAGCATTTT. Protein product: CASSPGQGRGQPQHF.

The chain links TRBV19 to TRBJ1-2; D unresolved. V was trimmed by 6 bases and J by 4 bases, leaving 15 bases between them. The CDR3 is 14 residues long. Germline V CDR1 and CDR2: LNHDA, SQIVND (reference sequence). The CDR3 protein is CASSQRYSTYGYTF. The CDR3 DNA reads as TGTGCCAGTAGCCAGCGGTACAGTACCTATGGCTACACCTTC.

V gene TRBV6-6 combines with J gene TRBJ2-1; TRBD2 agrees at 11 bases. Germline V gene sequence: CDR1 MNHNY, CDR2 SVGAGI (reference sequence). The CDR3 totals 15 residues. V lost 6 bases, J lost 5 bases, and 6 bases stayed unmatched. The DNA of the CDR3 is TGTGCCAGCAGCAGGCCTAGCGGGAGGAACAATGAGCAGTTCTTC. This translates into CASSRPSGRNNEQFF.

V is TRBV9 and J is TRBJ2-3; 15 bases are shared with TRBD2. V gave up 4 bases and J gave up 0 bases; unmatched junction bases: 9. Germline loops: CDR1 SGDLS, CDR2 YYNGEE. The CDR3 has 19 residues. The CDR3 DNA reads as TGTGCCAGCAGCAACTGGACTAGCGGGAGGGCCTATAGCACAGATACGCAGTATTTT. This encodes CASSNWTSGRAYSTDTQYF.

This clone was detected once. The chain has TRBV7-2 and TRBJ2-7; D gene ambiguous. The CDR3 covers 15 residues. The V end was cut by 5 bases, the J end by 4 bases, with 18 bases between. CDR1 and CDR2 (germline): SGHTA, FQGNSA. The CDR3 sequence is CASSLSDEVPYEQYF. CDR3 coding DNA: TGTGCCAGCAGCCTCAGCGACGAAGTGCCTTACGAGCAGTACTTC.

The rearrangement joins TRBV19 to TRBJ2-6; possibly TRBD1 for D (5 bases). Trimming removed 5 bases at V and 3 bases at J, with 11 bases between. The CDR3 has 15 amino acids. CDR1 and CDR2 (germline): LNHDA, SQIVND (reference sequence). The DNA for the CDR3 is TGTGCCAGTAGTGTTACCCAGGGTGGGGCCAACGTCCTGACTTTC. This sequence encodes CASSVTQGGANVLTF.

The chain is built from TRBV19 and TRBJ1-1, with D possibly matching TRBD1 (5 bases). V was cut by 9 bases and J by 3 bases, with 14 bases left in between. CDR1 LNHDA and CDR2 SQIVND come from the germline V gene (reference sequence). The CDR3 has 13 amino acids. DNA of the CDR3: TGTGCCAGCACCCAAAGGGGTTACACTGAAGCTTTCTTT. Translated, it gives CASTQRGYTEAFF.

The rearrangement uses TRBV7-8 and TRBJ2-3; maybe TRBD2 (6 bases). Germline CDR1 reads SGHVS; CDR2 reads FQNEAQ. V was pared by 2 bases and J by 1 base, with 10 bases between. The CDR3 length is 15 residues. Here the CDR3 DNA reads TGTGCCAGCAGCTTAATAGGCGGGGGCACAGATACGCAGTATTTT. Its translation: CASSLIGGGTDTQYF.

The chain combines TRBV10-1 with TRBJ2-7, with a possible D match to TRBD2 (6 bases). CDR1 and CDR2 (germline): WNHNN, SYGVQD (reference sequence). V gave up 4 bases and J gave up 0 bases, with 10 bases separating them. The CDR3 length is 14 residues. The CDR3 region has the DNA TGCGCCAGCAGTGCCGGGACTGGCTCCTACGAGCAGTACTTC. This sequence encodes CASSAGTGSYEQYF.

A single count supports this clone. This chain joins TRBV19 and TRBJ2-7, with unresolved D. The CDR3 covers 13 residues. Trimming pared 5 bases from V and 3 bases from J, leaving 11 bases between. CDR1 is LNHDA, CDR2 SQIVND, per germline (reference sequence). The CDR3 is CASSFQVNYEQYF. The CDR3 DNA reads as TGTGCCAGTAGTTTTCAGGTAAACTACGAGCAGTACTTC.

This chain connects TRBV5-1 to TRBJ2-7; no reliable D call. Trimming removed 4 bases at V and 0 bases at J, with 8 bases between. The CDR3 is 13 amino acids. CDR1 is SGHRS, CDR2 YFSETQ, per germline. The CDR3 nucleotides are TGCGCCAGCAGCCCCCCGTCCTCCTACGAGCAGTACTTC. As protein: CASSPPSSYEQYF.

This clone was found a few times. The V and J genes are TRBV7-3 and TRBJ2-5; 8 bases fit TRBD2. The CDR3 loop spans 15 amino acids. Trimming took 4 bases from V and 2 from J; bases not matched to a gene: 6. The germline CDR1 and CDR2 sequences are SGHTA and FQGTGA. The CDR3 loop is CASSSFSGVQETQYF. As DNA, the CDR3 is TGTGCCAGCAGCTCTTTTAGCGGGGTTCAAGAGACCCAGTACTTC. The entire variable domain, with the rest obtained from reference TRBV7-3 and TRBJ2-5, is as follows: GAGVSQTPSNKVTEKGKYVELRCDPISGHTALYWYRQSLGQGPEFLIYFQGTGAADDSGLPNDRFFAVRPEGSVSTLKIQRTERGDSAVYLCASSSFSGVQETQYFGPGTRLLVL.

This chain connects TRBV6-1 to TRBJ1-1; D is perhaps TRBD1 (5 bases). The CDR3 is 15 amino acids. The V gene lost 7 bases and the J gene lost 3 bases, with 18 bases spanning the gap. The germline CDR1 and CDR2 sequences are MNHNS and SASEGT. Here the CDR3 DNA reads TGTGCCAGCAATAGGGACTTCATGTACGACACTGAAGCTTTCTTT. As protein: CASNRDFMYDTEAFF.

The chain has TRBV7-2 and TRBJ2-3; a weak D match, TRBD1 (6 bases). The length of the CDR3 is 17 residues. Germline V gene data show CDR1 as SGHTA and CDR2 as FQGNSA. Trimming removed 3 bases at V and 8 bases at J, with 24 bases between. This chain's CDR3 is CASSFLGWDKAWGTQYF. The CDR3 DNA follows: TGTGCCAGCAGCTTCTTGGGGTGGGACAAGGCTTGGGGTACGCAGTATTTT.